This TCR beta chain was recovered during a study of blood T cell repertoires in COVID-19. Overall study: T cells, B-cell-depleted T cells, or PBMCs supplied cDNA or gDNA.

V was cut by 4 bases and J by 3 bases, with 10 bases left in between. This CDR3 is built from 14 residues. Germline loops: CDR1 SNHLY, CDR2 FYNNEI. This table comes from immunoSEQ multiplex PCR, and its TCRdb copy is limited to in-frame clones, with some not included. The data show about 230,000 clones, around four fifths seen once. This TCR derives from a woman in her 70s with active or convalescent COVID-19. Sequenced material: peripheral blood. The gene calls are TRBV2 and TRBJ1-5; the D gene is possibly TRBD1 (6 bases). The chain's CDR3 is CASSAQGPNQPQHF. CDR3 nucleotide sequence: TGTGCCAGCAGTGCACAGGGCCCCAATCAGCCCCAGCATTTT.